This is a list of T cell receptor beta chains from one sample in a study of T-cell memory formation after mild COVID-19. TCRdb used MiXCR to reprocess the 5' RACE reads, holding one entry per CDR3 protein. The sample lists 500,000 to 650,000 distinct CDR3 sequences; about 22% were seen once. The sample consisted of PBMCs or a T cell subset sorted from them (not recorded which). Receptor source: an adult woman who had mild COVID-19 (a few samples of this study predate the infection). Cell type and time point are not known. Each CDR3 is given with its conserved first and last residue. A D gene is named only where the DNA matches it firmly. Size is stated for part of the rows, as once, few or many counts, or as a class when the clone is expanded.

>few|TRBV14|TRBJ1-6|17|TRBD1
TGTGCCAGCAGCCTCCGCAGGGGGCCAAACTATAATTCACCCCTCCACTTT
CASSLRRGPNYNSPLHF
>.|TRBV5-1|TRBJ1-1|14|TRBD1
TGCGCCAGCAGCGCCGGGACAGACCACACTGAAGCTTTCTTT
CASSAGTDHTEAFF
>.|TRBV6-1|TRBJ2-3|16|.
TGTGCCAGCAGTGCCGTGACAGGGTCTAGCGCAGATACGCAGTATTTT
CASSAVTGSSADTQYF
>many|TRBV12-3/TRBV12-4|TRBJ2-1|18|TRBD1
TGTGCCAGCGTTAGGGGGACAGGGGCACCTGTGTCCTACAATGAGCAGTTCTTC
CASVRGTGAPVSYNEQFF
>.|TRBV20-1|TRBJ1-2|11|.
TGCAGTGCTAGCAGGGTCTATGGCTACACCTTC
CSASRVYGYTF
>few|TRBV6-5|TRBJ1-2|14|.
TGTGCCAGCGGACCGGGAGGTGGAGGGTATGGCTACACCTTC
CASGPGGGGYGYTF
>many|TRBV30|TRBJ2-1|15|TRBD1
TGTGCCTGGAGTTTAGGGACAGGGCGAGGCGATGAGCAGTTCTTC
CAWSLGTGRGDEQFF
>.|TRBV29-1|TRBJ1-1|10|.
TGCAGCGTTGAGGAAGGGAAAGCTTTCTTT
CSVEEGKAFF
>.|TRBV28|TRBJ2-7|16|.
TGTGCCAGCAGTTTGCATCTTATCCAGCTAACCTACGAGCAGTACTTC
CASSLHLIQLTYEQYF
>.|TRBV7-9|TRBJ1-1|17|.
TGTGCCAGCAGCTTAGATACAGCGAAACTAATGAACACTGAAGCTTTCTTT
CASSLDTAKLMNTEAFF
>many|TRBV7-9|TRBJ2-1|16|.
TGTGCCAGCAGTAATCCGGGACACCTCTCCTACAATGAGCAGTTCTTC
CASSNPGHLSYNEQFF
>.|TRBV7-8|TRBJ2-7|15|TRBD1
TGTGCCAGCAGCTTAGACCCAGGGGGCCCCTACGAGCAGTACTTC
CASSLDPGGPYEQYF
>few|TRBV27|TRBJ1-2|15|TRBD1
TGTGCCAGCAGTTCCGGGACAGGGAGTAACTATGGCTACACCTTC
CASSSGTGSNYGYTF
>.|TRBV5-1|TRBJ2-1|11|.
TGCGCCAGCAGCTTGGCCACTGAGCAGTTCTTC
CASSLATEQFF
>.|TRBV24-1|TRBJ1-2|16|.
TGTGCCACCAGTGATCCCAACAGTACTCCCACCCATGGCTACACCTTC
CATSDPNSTPTHGYTF
>few|TRBV9|TRBJ1-1|14|.
TGTGCCAGCAGCGTAGGGCCGGAGAACACTGAAGCTTTCTTT
CASSVGPENTEAFF
>many|TRBV12-3/TRBV12-4|TRBJ2-1|17|TRBD1
TGTGCCAGCAGCCCTCGCACCGGGACAGGGTCAATAAATGAGCAGTTCTTC
CASSPRTGTGSINEQFF
>.|TRBV20-1|TRBJ2-1|10|TRBD2
TGCAGTGCTAGCGGACTAGCGGAGTTCTTC
CSASGLAEFF
>.|TRBV4-1|TRBJ1-2|15|TRBD1
TGCGCCAGCAGCCAAGAGACAGGGGTTTCCTCTGGCTACACCTTC
CASSQETGVSSGYTF
>many|TRBV5-1|TRBJ2-5|15|.
TGCGCCAGCAGCTTGGCATCCGGGTCCCAAGAGACCCAGTACTTC
CASSLASGSQETQYF
>few|TRBV5-1|TRBJ2-7|15|TRBD2
TGCGCCAGCAGCGTCGGGACTAGCGGGAGCCACGAGCAGTACTTC
CASSVGTSGSHEQYF
>few|TRBV27|TRBJ1-5|12|.
TGTGCCAGCAGTTTGGTTGGAGAGCCCCAGCATTTT
CASSLVGEPQHF
>.|TRBV6-6|TRBJ1-1|11|.
TGTGCCAGCAGATTTAGCACTGAAGCTTTCTTT
CASRFSTEAFF
>few|TRBV29-1|TRBJ2-1|13|TRBD1
TGCAGCGGGGGACAGGGGATTATGAATGAGCAGTTCTTC
CSGGQGIMNEQFF
>few|TRBV24-1|TRBJ2-3|14|TRBD1
TGTGCCACCAGTGATCCGGGACAGGGTGATACGCAGTATTTT
CATSDPGQGDTQYF
>few|TRBV6-2/TRBV6-3|TRBJ2-2|19|.
TGTGCCAGCAGTTACTCCCGCTTCAAACGGGGCGCGAACACCGGGGAGCTGTTTTTT
CASSYSRFKRGANTGELFF
>.|TRBV7-6|TRBJ2-5|14|.
TGTGCCAGCAGCCCGGACGCTTGGCAAGAGACCCAGTACTTC
CASSPDAWQETQYF
>once|TRBV12-3/TRBV12-4|TRBJ2-3|13|.
TGTGCCAGTGGGGGACTCCGACCAGATACGCAGTATTTT
CASGGLRPDTQYF
>.|TRBV5-4|TRBJ2-7|18|TRBD2
TGTGCCAGCAGCTCGCCGGGACTAGCGGTTCCGAGCTCCTACGAGCAGTACTTC
CASSSPGLAVPSSYEQYF
>.|TRBV5-1|TRBJ2-7|16|TRBD1
TGCGCCAGCAGCTTGGTAGGGACAGGGGACCCCTACGAGCAGTACTTC
CASSLVGTGDPYEQYF
>few|TRBV2|TRBJ2-4|16|TRBD1
TGTGCCAGCAGTTATGACAGGGGGGAGATCAAAAACATTCAGTACTTC
CASSYDRGEIKNIQYF
>.|TRBV6-2/TRBV6-3|TRBJ2-1|19|TRBD2
TGTGCCAGCAGTTACTCTCGGACTAGCGGGATGAGCTCCTACAATGAGCAGTTCTTC
CASSYSRTSGMSSYNEQFF
>.|TRBV7-9|TRBJ1-5|14|.
TGTGCCAGCAGCTTAGACAGGTACGATCAGCCCCAGCATTTT
CASSLDRYDQPQHF
>.|TRBV12-3/TRBV12-4|TRBJ2-7|17|TRBD1
TGTGCCAGCAGTCCACGGGCTGGTTACAGGGGTTCTCGCGAGCAGTACTTC
CASSPRAGYRGSREQYF
>many|TRBV7-9|TRBJ2-5|12|.
TGTGCCAGCAGCTTAGACTCAGAGACCCAGTACTTC
CASSLDSETQYF
>.|TRBV12-3/TRBV12-4|TRBJ2-1|16|TRBD2
TGTGCCAGCAGTTATTCCGGGACTAGCGGGAATTATGAGCAGTTCTTC
CASSYSGTSGNYEQFF
>.|TRBV20-1|TRBJ2-1|16|.
TGCAGTGCTAGAGATCTACGGGGAGTATCCTACAATGAGCAGTTCTTC
CSARDLRGVSYNEQFF
>.|TRBV7-3|TRBJ2-1|15|TRBD2
TGTGCCAGCAGCTTAGGCCCAGCGGGGTACGGTGAGCAGTTCTTC
CASSLGPAGYGEQFF
>.|TRBV12-3/TRBV12-4|TRBJ2-3|14|TRBD1
TGTGCCAGCAGTCGGACAGGGACTGAAGATACGCAGTATTTT
CASSRTGTEDTQYF
>.|TRBV29-1|TRBJ1-1|13|.
TGCAGCGTTGGACTGACAGCGAACACTGAAGCTTTCTTT
CSVGLTANTEAFF
>.|TRBV7-2|TRBJ1-5|15|.
TGTGCCAGCAGCTTATCTCGGGGATGGAATCAGCCCCAGCATTTT
CASSLSRGWNQPQHF
>.|TRBV27|TRBJ1-5|19|TRBD1
TGTGCCAGCAGCCGAACTATGGCCGGGACAGCTCCGGGCAATCAGCCCCAGCATTTT
CASSRTMAGTAPGNQPQHF
>.|TRBV15|TRBJ2-1|15|.
TGTGCCACCAGCAGAGAACGGAACCCCTACAATGAGCAGTTCTTC
CATSRERNPYNEQFF
>.|TRBV12-3/TRBV12-4|TRBJ2-3|17|.
TGTGCCAGCAGTTTAGATTCTTACCTTAGGAGGACAGATACGCAGTATTTT
CASSLDSYLRRTDTQYF
>.|TRBV12-3/TRBV12-4|TRBJ1-2|12|.
TGTGCCAGCAGTTTGGCGGTAACTGGCTACACCTTC
CASSLAVTGYTF
>.|TRBV12-3/TRBV12-4|TRBJ2-5|15|TRBD1
TGTGCCAGCAGCGACCGGGACAGGGGTATAGAGACCCAGTACTTC
CASSDRDRGIETQYF
>many|TRBV7-9|TRBJ1-1|15|TRBD1
TGTGCCAGCAGCTTCGGGGACAGGGTAAACACTGAAGCTTTCTTT
CASSFGDRVNTEAFF
>.|TRBV25-1|TRBJ2-7|14|TRBD1
TGTGCCAGCAGGACCGGGACAGGGATATACGAGCAGTACTTC
CASRTGTGIYEQYF
>few|TRBV12-3/TRBV12-4|TRBJ2-7|14|TRBD1
TGTGCCAGCAGTTGGGGACAGGGGGCCCACGAGCAGTACTTC
CASSWGQGAHEQYF
>few|TRBV2|TRBJ2-1|17|.
TGTGCCAGCAGGGACTGGTCAGACCCCAACCGATACAATGAGCAGTTCTTC
CASRDWSDPNRYNEQFF
>.|TRBV7-9|TRBJ2-1|18|TRBD2
TGTGCCAGCAGCTTAGCACCCGGACTAGCGGGAGGTAGGCGAGAGCAGTTCTTC
CASSLAPGLAGGRREQFF